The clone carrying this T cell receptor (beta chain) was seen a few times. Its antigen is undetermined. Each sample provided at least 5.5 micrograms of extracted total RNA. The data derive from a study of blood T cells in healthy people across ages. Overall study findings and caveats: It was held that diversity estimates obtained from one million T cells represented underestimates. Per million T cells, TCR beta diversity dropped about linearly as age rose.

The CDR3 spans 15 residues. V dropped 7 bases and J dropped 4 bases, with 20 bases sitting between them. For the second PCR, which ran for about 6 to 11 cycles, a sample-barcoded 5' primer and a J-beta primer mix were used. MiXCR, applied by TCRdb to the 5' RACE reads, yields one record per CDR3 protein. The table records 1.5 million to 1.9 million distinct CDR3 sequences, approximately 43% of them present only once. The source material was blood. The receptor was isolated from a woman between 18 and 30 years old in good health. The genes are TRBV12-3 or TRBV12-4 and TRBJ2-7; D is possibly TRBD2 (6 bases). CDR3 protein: CASTDGGLDGYEQYF. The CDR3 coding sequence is TGTGCCAGCACGGACGGAGGGTTGGATGGGTACGAGCAGTACTTC.